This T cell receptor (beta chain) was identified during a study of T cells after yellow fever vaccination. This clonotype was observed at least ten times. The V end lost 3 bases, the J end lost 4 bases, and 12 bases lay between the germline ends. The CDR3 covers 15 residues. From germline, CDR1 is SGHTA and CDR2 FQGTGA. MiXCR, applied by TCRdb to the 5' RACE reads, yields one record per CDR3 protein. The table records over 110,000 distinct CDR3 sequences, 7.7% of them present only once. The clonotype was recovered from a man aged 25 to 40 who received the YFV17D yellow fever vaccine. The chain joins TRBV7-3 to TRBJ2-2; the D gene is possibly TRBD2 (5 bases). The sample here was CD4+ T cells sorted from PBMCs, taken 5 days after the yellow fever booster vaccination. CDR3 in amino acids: CASSFPSLGTGELFF. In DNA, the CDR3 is TGTGCCAGCAGCTTTCCTAGCTTAGGCACCGGGGAGCTGTTTTTT. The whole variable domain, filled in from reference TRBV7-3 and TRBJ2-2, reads GAGVSQTPSNKVTEKGKYVELRCDPISGHTALYWYRQSLGQGPEFLIYFQGTGAADDSGLPNDRFFAVRPEGSVSTLKIQRTERGDSAVYLCASSFPSLGTGELFFGEGSRLTVL.